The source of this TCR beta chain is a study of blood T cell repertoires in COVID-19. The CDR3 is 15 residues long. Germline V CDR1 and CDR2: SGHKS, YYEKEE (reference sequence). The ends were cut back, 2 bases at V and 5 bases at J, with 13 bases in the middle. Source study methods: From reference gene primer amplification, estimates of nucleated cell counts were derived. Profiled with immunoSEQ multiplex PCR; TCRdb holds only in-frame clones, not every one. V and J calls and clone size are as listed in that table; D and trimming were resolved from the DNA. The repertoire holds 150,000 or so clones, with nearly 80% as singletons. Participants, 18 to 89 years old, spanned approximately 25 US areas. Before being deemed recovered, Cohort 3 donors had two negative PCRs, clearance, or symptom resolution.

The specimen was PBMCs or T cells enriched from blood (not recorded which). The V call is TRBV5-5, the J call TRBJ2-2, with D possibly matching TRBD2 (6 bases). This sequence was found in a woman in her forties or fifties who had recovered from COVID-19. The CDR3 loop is CASSFSGRDTGELFF. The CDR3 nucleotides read TGTGCCAGCAGCTTCTCCGGGCGGGATACCGGGGAGCTGTTTTTT.